A single T cell receptor (beta chain) is shown here with its context. This entry belongs to a study of blood T cell repertoires in COVID-19. Study background: T cells, B-cell-depleted T cells, or PBMCs supplied cDNA or gDNA.

Original processing methods: Amplification of reference gene primers provided the estimated nucleated cell counts. Assay: immunoSEQ multiplex PCR; the TCRdb copy retains only in-frame clones and omits some. V, J and clone size were drawn from that table, and D and trimming were deduced from the DNA. Here the sample spans 250,000 to 300,000 clones, 84% being singletons. The CDR3 covers 15 residues. Germline V gives CDR1 SGHDT, CDR2 YYEEEE. V shed 3 bases, J shed 2 bases, and the junction held 5 bases outside the gene matches. Specimen: PBMCs or T cells enriched from blood (not recorded which). The chain couples TRBV5-6 to TRBJ1-2, with 9 bases that match TRBD1. The receptor was derived from a young man with acute COVID-19. The chain's CDR3 is CASSWDRVGNYGYTF. The CDR3, as DNA: TGTGCCAGCAGCTGGGACAGGGTCGGAAACTATGGCTACACCTTC.